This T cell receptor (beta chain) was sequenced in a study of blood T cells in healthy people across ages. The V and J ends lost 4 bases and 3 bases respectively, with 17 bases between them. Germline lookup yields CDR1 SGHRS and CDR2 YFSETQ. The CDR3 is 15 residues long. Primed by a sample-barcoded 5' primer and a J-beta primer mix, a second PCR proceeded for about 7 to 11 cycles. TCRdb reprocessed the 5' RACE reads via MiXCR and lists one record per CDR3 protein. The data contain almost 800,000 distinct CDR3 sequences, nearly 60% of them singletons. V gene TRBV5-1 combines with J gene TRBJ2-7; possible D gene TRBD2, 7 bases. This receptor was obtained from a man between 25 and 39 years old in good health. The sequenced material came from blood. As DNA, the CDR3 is TGCGCCAGCAGCACTATGGGGGGGGCAAACTACGAGCAGTACTTC. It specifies CASSTMGGANYEQYF.